The 21 T cell receptor beta chains presented below share a single source sample, sequenced in a study of post-analysis software for immune sequencing data (dated by TCRdb to between 2014 and 2017). Overall study results and their limits: Patients showed significantly higher frequencies than controls for a handful of TRBV segments, among them TRBV5-6, TRBV5-1 and TRBV20-1.

The antigens for these receptors are not known. Receptor amplification or capture employed PCR. Sequencing relied on an Illumina HiSeq 2500. Unique molecular identifiers were incorporated into TCR beta cDNA libraries to reduce PCR and sequencing biases. The raw public data were reprocessed by TCRdb itself: fastp quality trimming at Q25, MiXCR clonotype calling, in-frame beta chains only. A single entry per CDR3 protein holds the most common genes and DNA from its merged rows. The sample has some 450,000 distinct CDR3 sequences on record, 45% of them singletons. The ten largest make up about 12% of the sample. Specimen: blood. Receptors originate from a girl aged 5-17 years with multiple sclerosis.

V and J are TRBV25-1 and TRBJ2-7; TRBD1 matches 8 bases. V lost 4 bases to trimming and J lost 4 bases; unmatched junction nucleotides: 9. The CDR3 covers 15 residues. Per the germline V gene, CDR1 is MGHDK and CDR2 is SYGVNS. CDR3 region: CASSAQGQGTYEQYF. CDR3 in DNA: TGTGCCAGCAGTGCCCAAGGACAGGGAACTTACGAGCAGTACTTC.

V is TRBV4-2 and J is TRBJ2-3; D may be TRBD2 (6 bases). The CDR3 totals 16 residues. With 3 bases removed from V and 1 base from J, the gap between germline ends came to 14 bases. Germline CDR1 is LGHNA and CDR2 is YNFKEQ. CDR3 DNA sequence: TGTGCCAGCAGCCATGAACCGGGACTCGGCACAGATACGCAGTATTTT. Its translation: CASSHEPGLGTDTQYF.

The CDR3 here is CASSETAGGDNEQFF. The DNA for the CDR3 is TGTGCCAGCAGTGAGACAGCGGGAGGGGACAATGAGCAGTTCTTC. The chain has TRBV6-1 and TRBJ2-1; TRBD2 matches 10 bases. After removal of 3 bases from V and 5 bases from J, the junction contained 4 bases not matched to a gene. Germline V lookup: CDR1 MNHNS, CDR2 SASEGT. The CDR3 has 15 residues.

The chain recombines TRBV3-1 with TRBJ1-2; D uncertain. Germline V CDR1 and CDR2: LGHDT, YNNKEL (reference sequence). The CDR3 sequence is 15 residues long. The V and J ends lost 4 bases and 6 bases respectively, with 18 bases between them. The CDR3 region has the DNA TGTGCCAGCAGCCCGAGTCAACCAGGAGCCCATGGCTACACCTTC. Its protein product is CASSPSQPGAHGYTF.

This clonotype has a count of ten or more. The rearrangement uses TRBV6-4 and TRBJ2-3; maybe TRBD2 (6 bases). Germline V CDR1 and CDR2: MRHNA, SNTAGT. The CDR3 runs to 13 residues. Trimming stripped 4 bases from V and 2 bases from J, with 7 bases between. The chain's CDR3 is CASSAGDTDTQYF. The CDR3, as DNA: TGTGCCAGCAGTGCGGGAGACACAGATACGCAGTATTTT.

This clonotype has just a few counts. The chain links TRBV29-1 to TRBJ2-5, with 14 bases identical to TRBD2. Germline V gene data show CDR1 as SQVTM and CDR2 as ANQGSEA. The CDR3 loop spans 19 amino acids. V shed 6 bases and J 2 bases; nucleotides not matched to a gene: 17. CDR3 in amino acids: CSVIKGTSGRVLGQETQYF. CDR3 DNA sequence: TGCAGCGTCATTAAAGGGACTAGCGGGAGAGTGTTGGGACAAGAGACCCAGTACTTC.

The chain employs TRBV5-1 and TRBJ2-1; 9 positions agree with TRBD2. The V gene end was trimmed by 2 bases and the J gene end by 7 bases; junction bases not matched to a gene: 7. CDR1 is SGHRS, CDR2 YFSETQ, per germline. This CDR3 is built from 15 residues. The DNA of the CDR3 is TGCGCCAGCAGCTTTAGAGCGGGAGGAAGGAATGAGCAGTTCTTC. It is translated as CASSFRAGGRNEQFF. Filled out from reference TRBV5-1 and TRBJ2-1, the complete variable domain reads KAGVTQTPRYLIKTRGQQVTLSCSPISGHRSVSWYQQTPGQGLQFLFEYFSETQRNKGNFPGRFSGRQFSNSRSEMNVSTLELGDSALYLCASSFRAGGRNEQFFGPGTRLTVL.

This chain links TRBV6-5 with TRBJ1-2; no clear D. This CDR3 has 12 residues. V lost 4 bases and J lost 5, with 8 bases in between. Germline CDR1 is MNHEY and CDR2 is SVGAGI. CDR3 nucleotide sequence: TGTGCCAGCAGTTCCCCGGGGTATGGCTACACCTTC. Its translation is CASSSPGYGYTF.

This clonotype was seen repeatedly, ten times or more. This chain joins TRBV5-1 and TRBJ2-5; TRBD1 matches 7 bases. Germline V gives CDR1 SGHRS, CDR2 YFSETQ. The CDR3 runs to 15 residues. J lost 0 bases, V lost 4 bases, and 6 bases had no gene match. This CDR3 is CASSNRDSYQETQYF. DNA for the CDR3: TGCGCCAGCAGCAACCGGGACAGTTACCAAGAGACCCAGTACTTC. Filled out from reference TRBV5-1 and TRBJ2-5, the complete variable domain reads KAGVTQTPRYLIKTRGQQVTLSCSPISGHRSVSWYQQTPGQGLQFLFEYFSETQRNKGNFPGRFSGRQFSNSRSEMNVSTLELGDSALYLCASSNRDSYQETQYFGPGTRLLVL.

This clonotype has ten or more counts. V is TRBV12-3 or TRBV12-4 and J is TRBJ2-3, with D uncertain. Trimming left V 0 bases short and J 6 bases short, with 7 bases between. CDR3 length equals 13 residues. The CDR3 DNA follows: TGTGCCAGCAGTTTAGCGGGTAGGGATACGCAGTATTTT. This codes for CASSLAGRDTQYF.

The V and J genes are TRBV27 and TRBJ2-1, with 9 bases that match TRBD1. V lost 10 bases, J lost 7 bases, and 5 bases stayed unmatched. CDR3 size: 12 residues. CDR1 is MNHEY, CDR2 SMNVEV, per germline (reference sequence). CDR3 amino acids: CATLGQGNEQFF. In DNA form, the CDR3 reads TGTGCCACCCTAGGACAGGGGAATGAGCAGTTCTTC.

The sample holds a few counts of this clonotype. The chain joins TRBV4-1 to TRBJ2-3; TRBD2 matches 12 bases. The CDR3 runs to 17 residues. CDR1 and CDR2 (germline): MGHRA, YSYEKL. V shed 4 bases, J shed 2 bases, and the junction held 7 bases outside the gene matches. Here the CDR3 reads CASSLSGLAGFTDTQYF. The CDR3 nucleotides read TGCGCCAGCAGCCTATCTGGACTAGCGGGGTTCACAGATACGCAGTATTTT.

This clonotype was recorded a few times. J is TRBJ1-4 and V is TRBV5-5, with no clear D. The CDR3 has 13 amino acids. Germline V gene lookup returns CDR1 SGHKS and CDR2 YYEKEE (reference sequence). Trimming removed 3 bases from V and 4 bases from J, with 7 bases in between. The CDR3, as DNA: TGTGCCAGCAGCTCGGACTATAATGAAAAACTGTTTTTT. Its protein product is CASSSDYNEKLFF.

This clonotype has more than one count but fewer than ten. The rearrangement uses TRBV6-5 and TRBJ2-5; D remains unclear. The CDR3 consists of 12 residues. Trimming removed 8 bases from V and 4 bases from J, with 11 bases in between. Germline values: CDR1 MNHEY, CDR2 SVGAGI. The CDR3 spells CASEPPGETQYF. As DNA, the CDR3 is TGTGCCAGCGAGCCTCCCGGAGAGACCCAGTACTTC.

This chain links TRBV7-3 with TRBJ1-1; D remains unclear. The CDR3 is 15 amino acids. Trimming took off 5 bases at V and 1 base at J, with 14 bases between the two ends. Germline CDR1 and CDR2: SGHTA and FQGTGA. The CDR3 loop reads CASSLLGTGNTEAFF. The CDR3 DNA is TGTGCCAGCAGCCTACTGGGAACCGGGAACACTGAAGCTTTCTTT.

V is TRBV20-1 and J is TRBJ2-1; either TRBD1 or TRBD2 may fit D (5 bases each). The germline CDR1 and CDR2 sequences are DFQATT and SNEGSKA (reference sequence). The CDR3 is made up of 14 amino acids. The V end was cut by 3 bases, the J end by 6 bases, with 15 bases between. The CDR3 loop reads CSASGASTFNEQFF. In DNA form, the CDR3 reads TGCAGTGCTAGCGGGGCTAGTACTTTCAATGAGCAGTTCTTC.

This clonotype showed up just once. The chain uses TRBV4-2 and TRBJ2-1; D is uncertain. There are 17 residues in the CDR3. Germline V lookup: CDR1 LGHNA, CDR2 YNFKEQ. Trimming removed 2 bases from V and 0 bases from J, with 14 bases in between. CDR3 coding DNA: TGTGCCAGCAGCCAAATGGCGAGCAGGAGCTCCTACAATGAGCAGTTCTTC. This codes for CASSQMASRSSYNEQFF.

V usage is TRBV9 and J usage is TRBJ2-3; 9 bases align to TRBD1. The J segment lost 4 bases and the V segment lost 3 bases, leaving 6 bases of the junction unmatched. Germline CDR1 reads SGDLS; CDR2 reads YYNGEE. The length of the CDR3 is 15 residues. In DNA, the CDR3 is TGTGCCAGCAGCGAGGGGACAGGGTCCGCAGATACGCAGTATTTT. Translation gives CASSEGTGSADTQYF. Drawing the rest from reference TRBV9 and TRBJ2-3, the complete variable domain is DSGVTQTPKHLITATGQRVTLRCSPRSGDLSVYWYQQSLDQGLQFLIQYYNGEERAKGNILERFSAQQFPDLHSELNLSSLELGDSALYFCASSEGTGSADTQYFGPGTRLTVL.

This clonotype has more than one count but fewer than ten. The V call is TRBV15, the J call TRBJ2-1; the D gene is possibly TRBD2 (5 bases). Germline V gene lookup returns CDR1 LNHNV and CDR2 YYDKDF (reference sequence). The CDR3 has 16 amino acids. V lost 1 base and J 3 bases, leaving 13 bases between the germline ends. CDR3 loop: CATSRVGEKRYNEQFF. CDR3 DNA sequence: TGTGCCACCAGCAGAGTTGGGGAGAAGCGCTACAATGAGCAGTTCTTC. Based on the CDR3 plus reference TRBV15 and TRBJ2-1, the full variable domain is DAMVIQNPRYQVTQFGKPVTLSCSQTLNHNVMYWYQQKSSQAPKLLFHYYDKDFNNEADTPDNFQSRRPNTSFCFLDIRSPGLGDTAMYLCATSRVGEKRYNEQFFGPGTRLTVL.

This chain's CDR3 is CASSPRQVRYNEQFF. CDR3 coding DNA: TGTGCCAGCAGCCCGAGACAGGTCCGCTACAATGAGCAGTTCTTC. V and J are TRBV7-9 and TRBJ2-1; D might be TRBD1 (6 bases). V gave up 5 bases and J gave up 3 bases, with 14 bases separating them. Germline V CDR1 and CDR2: SEHNR, FQNEAQ (reference sequence). This CDR3 comprises 15 residues.

The chain employs TRBV28 and TRBJ1-2; D call uncertain. From germline, CDR1 is MDHEN and CDR2 SYDVKM. Between the trimmed V and J ends, which lost 6 bases and 6 bases, there was a span of 8 bases. The CDR3 is 11 residues long. CDR3 nucleotides: TGTGCCAGCAGCGATCAGGATGGCTACACCTTC. Amino acid sequence: CASSDQDGYTF.